These 21 T cell receptor beta chains originate from one sample sequenced in a study of Ad26.COV2.S vaccination and SARS-CoV-2 variants. Treatment reported: approximately 18 received Ad26.COV2.S at low or high dose, single or two shots; five or six received placebo; per-sample allocation not given. At day 63 after the first vaccine or placebo injection, samples were drawn. TCRdb's copy holds only in-frame clones and misses some; the assay was immunoSEQ multiplex PCR. The table has around 500,000 clones, roughly nine tenths seen once. The material was peripheral blood, obtained in a trial of Ad26.COV2.S vaccine versus placebo. The receptors shown here come from a person aged 18-60 years who received the Ad26.COV2.S COVID-19 vaccine or a placebo.

The chain couples TRBV7-9 to TRBJ2-3; no definite D call. CDR1 is SEHNR and CDR2 is FQNEAQ in the germline V gene (reference sequence). The CDR3 contains 14 residues. Trimming shortened V by 0 bases and J by 2 bases, and 6 bases separated the two germline ends. CDR3 nucleotide sequence: TGTGCCAGCAGCTTAGCGGGGTACACAGATACGCAGTATTTT. Residues: CASSLAGYTDTQYF.

The rearrangement uses TRBV28 and TRBJ1-3; D unresolved. V shed 3 bases and J shed 0 bases, with 6 bases lying between them. CDR3 size: 14 residues. The germline gives CDR1 MDHEN, CDR2 SYDVKM. CDR3 coding DNA: TGTGCCAGCAGTTTCCCGAGCTCTGGAAACACCATATATTTT. Residues: CASSFPSSGNTIYF.

Comments on this clone: This sample includes further DNA sequences coding for the same CDR3. The chain joins TRBV30 to TRBJ1-5, with a tentative D call TRBD1 (5 bases). Germline CDR1 reads GTSNPN; CDR2 reads SVGIG (reference sequence). The length of the CDR3 is 13 residues. Trimming left V 1 base short and J 4 bases short, with 8 bases between. CDR3 loop: CAWSARGNQPQHF. DNA of the CDR3: TGTGCCTGGAGTGCTAGGGGAAATCAGCCCCAGCATTTT.

V is TRBV18 and J is TRBJ2-1; TRBD2 aligns across 8 bases. The CDR3 runs to 14 residues. Germline V gene lookup returns CDR1 KGHSH and CDR2 LQKENI. Germline trimming cut 6 bases from V and 12 bases from J; bases unmatched to any gene: 13. CDR3 coding DNA: TGTGCCAGCTCTCCCCGTAGAGCGGGAGAGTGGCAGTTCTTC. Its protein product is CASSPRRAGEWQFF.

The chain uses TRBV6-2 or TRBV6-3 and TRBJ2-7; D is perhaps TRBD2 (6 bases). This CDR3 has 15 amino acids. Germline CDR1 reads MNHEY; CDR2 reads SVGEGT. V was pared by 3 bases and J by 0 bases, with 12 bases between. The CDR3 loop is CASSYGGTLSYEQYF. CDR3 nucleotide sequence: TGTGCCAGCAGTTATGGTGGGACTCTCTCCTACGAGCAGTACTTC.

This chain connects TRBV19 to TRBJ1-4; D gene ambiguous. The CDR3 is 15 residues long. The V gene lost 5 bases and the J gene lost 2 bases, with 12 bases spanning the gap. The V gene's germline CDR1 is LNHDA and CDR2 SQIVND (reference sequence). CDR3 sequence reads: CASSRRGLTNEKLFF. CDR3 nucleotide sequence: TGTGCCAGTAGTCGACGAGGGTTGACTAATGAAAAACTGTTTTTT.

V usage is TRBV9 and J usage is TRBJ2-3; possible D gene TRBD2, 5 bases. The length of the CDR3 is 15 residues. Germline V gene sequence: CDR1 SGDLS, CDR2 YYNGEE. V lost 0 bases and J lost 1, with 9 bases in between. CDR3 sequence reads: CASSVGGRGTDTQYF. For the CDR3, the DNA is TGTGCCAGCAGCGTAGGTGGGCGGGGCACAGATACGCAGTATTTT.

V and J are TRBV18 and TRBJ2-1; 9 bases align to TRBD2. The trim removed 5 bases at V and 6 bases at J, leaving 11 bases unmatched. Germline V gene lookup returns CDR1 KGHSH and CDR2 LQKENI. This CDR3 contains 16 residues. CDR3 protein: CASSTSGTSMVNEQFF. In DNA, the CDR3 is TGTGCCAGCTCAACTTCCGGGACTAGCATGGTCAATGAGCAGTTCTTC.

V is TRBV5-1 and J is TRBJ2-1, with 8 bases aligning to TRBD2. CDR3 length equals 15 residues. Looked up from germline, CDR1 is SGHRS and CDR2 is YFSETQ. With 0 bases clipped from V and 6 bases from J, the junction kept 5 bases outside the gene matches. CDR3 sequence reads: CASSLDTAGVNEQFF. In DNA, the CDR3 is TGCGCCAGCAGCTTGGATACAGCGGGAGTCAATGAGCAGTTCTTC.

J is TRBJ1-3 and V is TRBV10-3; D is uncertain. The V gene lost 10 bases and the J gene lost 0 bases, with 4 bases spanning the gap. CDR3 length equals 11 residues. Germline lookup yields CDR1 ENHRY and CDR2 SYGVKD. The CDR3 here is CATSSGNTIYF. The DNA of the CDR3 is TGTGCCACCTCCTCTGGAAACACCATATATTTT.

The chain couples TRBV5-1 to TRBJ2-7; D remains unclear. In germline, CDR1 is SGHRS, CDR2 YFSETQ. CDR3 length: 13 amino acids. V lost 4 bases and J 2 bases, leaving 10 bases between the germline ends. CDR3 protein: CASSLGSAYEQYF. CDR3 DNA sequence: TGCGCCAGCAGCCTTGGGTCCGCCTACGAGCAGTACTTC.

The chain links TRBV6-5 to TRBJ1-2; D gene uncertain. Germline V gene data show CDR1 as MNHEY and CDR2 as SVGAGI. V shed 8 bases and J shed 7 bases, with 11 bases lying between them. This CDR3 spans 11 amino acids. The chain's CDR3 is CASGLGSGYTF. The DNA for the CDR3 is TGTGCCAGCGGCCTCGGTAGTGGCTACACCTTC.

This chain joins TRBV5-1 and TRBJ2-1; TRBD1 matches 11 bases. CDR1 is SGHRS and CDR2 is YFSETQ in the germline V gene. Trimming removed 0 bases from V and 6 bases from J; junction bases left unmatched: 5. The CDR3 is 16 amino acids. The CDR3 DNA sequence: TGCGCCAGCAGCTTGGACCCCGGGACAGGGGGCAATGAGCAGTTCTTC. Protein sequence: CASSLDPGTGGNEQFF.

J is TRBJ1-5 and V is TRBV5-1; D gene unclear. V gave up 2 bases and J gave up 7 bases, with 7 bases separating them. The CDR3 sequence is 12 residues long. Germline CDR1 is SGHRS and CDR2 is YFSETQ. Here the CDR3 reads CASSFGSQPQHF. The CDR3 coding sequence is TGCGCCAGCAGCTTTGGGTCCCAGCCCCAGCATTTT. The entire variable domain, with the rest obtained from reference TRBV5-1 and TRBJ1-5, is as follows: KAGVTQTPRYLIKTRGQQVTLSCSPISGHRSVSWYQQTPGQGLQFLFEYFSETQRNKGNFPGRFSGRQFSNSRSEMNVSTLELGDSALYLCASSFGSQPQHFGDGTRLSIL.

This rearrangement joins TRBV3-1 (or the pseudogene TRBV3-2) to TRBJ2-1, with a weak D call TRBD1 (6 bases). Per the germline V gene, CDR1 is LGHDT and CDR2 is YNNKEL (reference sequence). There are 15 residues in the CDR3. V was pared by 4 bases and J by 4 bases, with 14 bases between. The CDR3 reads CASSRLGGGYNEQFF. The CDR3 coding sequence is TGTGCCAGCAGCCGACTTGGGGGCGGGTACAATGAGCAGTTCTTC.

The V and J genes are TRBV4-2 and TRBJ2-5; perhaps TRBD2 as D (6 bases). V lost 4 bases and J lost 5, with 14 bases in between. CDR1 LGHNA and CDR2 YNFKEQ come from the germline V gene. The CDR3 runs 14 residues. The CDR3 DNA follows: TGTGCCAGCAGCCGGGAGGCCGCGCAGGAGACCCAGTACTTC. Its protein product is CASSREAAQETQYF.

Only one count was recorded for this clone. This rearrangement joins TRBV5-1 to TRBJ2-7; D tentatively fits TRBD1 or TRBD2 (5 bases each). The CDR3 spans 15 residues. Trimming removed 4 bases at V and 3 bases at J, with 17 bases between. Germline V gene lookup returns CDR1 SGHRS and CDR2 YFSETQ. The DNA of the CDR3 is TGCGCCAGCAGCCCCTCATGGGGCGGGCTCTACGAGCAGTACTTC. This codes for CASSPSWGGLYEQYF.

The chain joins TRBV27 to TRBJ2-3; the D gene is possibly TRBD2 (5 bases). Germline lookup yields CDR1 MNHEY and CDR2 SMNVEV (reference sequence). V was pared by 5 bases and J by 0 bases, with 12 bases between. The CDR3 is made up of 15 amino acids. CDR3: CASSVLGPSTDTQYF. The DNA for the CDR3 is TGTGCCAGCAGTGTACTAGGGCCTAGCACAGATACGCAGTATTTT.

V usage is TRBV7-9 and J usage is TRBJ1-2; maybe TRBD1 (5 bases). The CDR3 runs 14 residues. With 1 base removed from V and 2 bases from J, the gap between germline ends came to 8 bases. CDR1 is SEHNR, CDR2 FQNEAQ, per germline (reference sequence). CDR3 coding DNA: TGTGCCAGCAGCTTAGTTTCAGGGAACTATGGCTACACCTTC. This sequence encodes CASSLVSGNYGYTF.

This clone appeared a few times. The V call is TRBV19, the J call TRBJ1-1; 7 nucleotides agree with TRBD1. The germline V gene has CDR1 LNHDA and CDR2 SQIVND (reference sequence). The CDR3 runs to 12 residues. V was pared by 3 bases and J by 10 bases, with 5 bases of the junction left unmatched. CDR3 nucleotides: TGTGCCAGTAGTATGATCAGGGGGGTAGCTTTCTTT. Translating gives CASSMIRGVAFF.

The sample holds one count of this clone. The rearrangement uses TRBV27 and TRBJ2-1; the match to TRBD1 covers 10 bases. This CDR3 spans 16 amino acids. The germline V gene encodes CDR1 MNHEY and CDR2 SMNVEV (reference sequence). V was clipped by 5 bases and J by 4 bases; unmatched bases: 8. The CDR3 reads CASSPGQGGRYNEQFF. CDR3 in DNA: TGTGCCAGCAGTCCAGGACAGGGGGGGAGGTACAATGAGCAGTTCTTC.